This is a list of T cell receptor beta chains from one sample in a study of blood T cell repertoires in COVID-19. Using immunoSEQ multiplex PCR, the repertoire was profiled, and TCRdb retains in-frame clones only, with some absent. The table includes some 76,000 clones, around nine tenths detected once. Sample: peripheral blood. Receptors originate from a human donor in a cohort sampled during active COVID-19. The CDR3 runs from the conserved cysteine through the conserved F or W. A D gene is named only where the DNA matches it firmly. Rows give clone size only sometimes, using once, few, many, or a class for an expanded clone.

TRBJ1-1,TRBD1,TRBV19,-,CASRVSTGDTEAFF,TGTGCCAGTAGGGTATCGACAGGGGACACTGAAGCTTTCTTT
TRBJ2-1,TRBD1,TRBV19,-,CASSSDRGGNEQFF,TGTGCCAGTAGTAGTGACAGGGGTGGGAATGAGCAGTTCTTC
TRBJ2-7,-,TRBV9,-,CASSPAPAVTYEQYF,TGTGCCAGCAGCCCCGCCCCAGCGGTGACCTACGAGCAGTACTTC
TRBJ2-1,-,TRBV21-1,-,CASSNGLAGGSYNEQFF,TGTGCCAGCAGCAACGGACTAGCGGGGGGCTCCTACAATGAGCAGTTCTTC
TRBJ2-2,TRBD2,TRBV9,few,CASSARTSGSAGELFF,TGTGCCAGCAGCGCCCGGACTAGCGGAAGCGCCGGGGAGCTGTTTTTT
TRBJ2-1,-,TRBV10-3,-,CAISGSGGVPGSYNEQFF,TGTGCCATCAGTGGGTCCGGTGGAGTCCCCGGCTCCTACAATGAGCAGTTCTTC
TRBJ1-1,TRBD1,TRBV7-6,-,CASSSLPVPRGPFADTEAFF,TGTGCCAGCAGCTCCTTACCCGTCCCTAGGGGGCCCTTCGCGGACACTGAAGCTTTCTTT
TRBJ1-2,-,TRBV25-1,-,CATVQGNDYGYTF,TGTGCCACTGTACAGGGAAACGACTATGGCTACACCTTC
TRBJ2-3,TRBD1,TRBV24-1,-,CATSEGGQGGSDTQYF,TGTGCCACCAGTGAGGGTGGACAGGGAGGTTCAGATACGCAGTATTTT
TRBJ2-7,-,TRBV7-8,few,CASSPGPLYEQYF,TGTGCCAGCAGCCCGGGTCCCCTTTACGAGCAGTACTTC
TRBJ1-5,-,TRBV6-1,-,CASSEARRARDQPQHF,TGTGCCAGCAGTGAAGCGCGGAGGGCGCGGGATCAGCCCCAGCATTTT
TRBJ1-3,-,TRBV3-1/TRBV3-2,-,CASRLEASIGNTIYF,TGTGCCAGCAGGCTCGAGGCCTCCATAGGAAACACCATATATTTT
TRBJ2-7,TRBD1,TRBV19,-,CASSTQGAREQYF,TGTGCCAGTAGTACACAGGGGGCGCGGGAGCAGTACTTC
TRBJ2-1,TRBD2,TRBV29-1,-,CSVEVLGGNEQFF,TGCAGCGTTGAAGTACTGGGGGGGAATGAGCAGTTCTTC
TRBJ1-1,-,TRBV7-9,-,CASSSTAMNTEAFF,TGTGCCAGCAGCTCTACAGCAATGAACACTGAAGCTTTCTTT
TRBJ2-2,-,TRBV11-3,-,CASSLGLGRGLDTGELFF,TGTGCCAGCAGCTTAGGTCTTGGGCGGGGGCTCGATACCGGGGAGCTGTTTTTT
TRBJ2-3,TRBD2,TRBV2,-,CASSLGLVTDTQYF,TGTGCCAGCAGTCTCGGACTAGTTACAGATACGCAGTATTTT
TRBJ2-5,-,TRBV18,-,CASSPAGNPEGTQYF,TGTGCCAGCTCACCCGCCGGGAATCCTGAGGGGACCCAGTACTTC
TRBJ1-5,-,TRBV30,-,CAWSAGDSNQPQHF,TGTGCCTGGAGTGCCGGTGATAGCAATCAGCCCCAGCATTTT
TRBJ2-1,TRBD2,TRBV7-2,-,CASSRRLAGGPNEQFF,TGTGCCAGCAGCCGCCGACTAGCGGGGGGGCCCAATGAGCAGTTCTTC
TRBJ2-3,-,TRBV7-3,few,CASSFDNTDTQYF,TGTGCCAGCAGCTTTGACAACACAGATACGCAGTATTTT
TRBJ2-1,TRBD2,TRBV5-1,-,CASSLIQRGNNEQFF,TGCGCCAGCAGCTTGATACAGCGGGGCAACAATGAGCAGTTCTTC
TRBJ2-5,TRBD2,TRBV10-1,-,CASSEGLAGGNQETQYF,TGCGCCAGCAGCGAAGGACTAGCGGGGGGCAACCAAGAGACCCAGTACTTC
TRBJ2-1,-,TRBV21-1,-,CASSKAGVEFF,TGTGCCAGCAGCAAAGCAGGGGTGGAGTTCTTC
TRBJ1-2,-,TRBV7-8,-,CASSLAATATNYGYTF,TGTGCCAGCAGCTTAGCCGCAACAGCAACTAACTATGGCTACACCTTC
TRBJ1-3,-,TRBV19,-,CASRQGTTGNTIYF,TGTGCCAGTAGGCAGGGTACGACTGGAAACACCATATATTTT
TRBJ2-3,TRBD2,TRBV5-4,once,CASIKGLAGATSTDTQYF,TGTGCCAGCATTAAGGGGCTAGCGGGGGCTACTAGCACAGATACGCAGTATTTT
TRBJ2-7,-,TRBV11-1,-,CASSLRSAVSYEQYF,TGTGCCAGCAGCTTACGGAGCGCCGTCTCCTACGAGCAGTACTTC
TRBJ1-1,TRBD1,TRBV18,-,CASSLHGANRGTAEAFF,TGTGCCAGCTCACTCCATGGAGCTAACAGGGGTACGGCTGAAGCTTTCTTT
TRBJ1-3,-,TRBV6-5,-,CASSSVISGNTIYF,TGTGCCAGCAGTTCGGTCATCTCTGGAAACACCATATATTTT
TRBJ2-1,-,TRBV19,-,CASSIGQGFYNEQFF,TGTGCCAGTAGTATCGGGCAGGGGTTCTACAATGAGCAGTTCTTC
TRBJ1-3,TRBD1,TRBV18,-,CASSPSAGQSGNTIYF,TGTGCCAGCTCACCATCGGCGGGACAGTCTGGAAACACCATATATTTT
TRBJ2-2,-,TRBV5-1,-,CASSLTPNTGELFF,TGCGCCAGCAGCTTGACTCCGAACACCGGGGAGCTGTTTTTT
TRBJ1-5,-,TRBV9,-,CASSVGQGRDQPQHF,TGTGCCAGCAGCGTAGGGCAGGGTCGTGATCAGCCCCAGCATTTT
TRBJ1-2,-,TRBV5-1,-,CASSLGGYGYTF,TGCGCCAGCAGCTTGGGAGGGTATGGCTACACCTTC
TRBJ2-3,TRBD2,TRBV5-3,-,CARSSPAGVGTDTQYF,TGTGCCAGAAGTTCCCCAGCGGGGGTGGGCACAGATACGCAGTATTTT
TRBJ2-3,-,TRBV6-2/TRBV6-3,-,CASSYGAGATDTQYF,TGTGCCAGCAGTTATGGGGCGGGGGCCACAGATACGCAGTATTTT
TRBJ1-2,TRBD1,TRBV9,-,CASSVGGQGSYGYTF,TGTGCCAGCAGCGTAGGAGGACAGGGGTCCTATGGCTACACCTTC
TRBJ2-7,TRBD1,TRBV11-2,-,CASSPGTDPDWGEQYF,TGTGCCAGCAGCCCTGGGACAGACCCAGATTGGGGCGAGCAGTACTTC
TRBJ1-1,-,TRBV7-2,-,CASSLVQGPTEAFF,TGTGCCAGCAGCTTAGTTCAGGGGCCCACTGAAGCTTTCTTT
TRBJ2-1,TRBD1,TRBV10-3,-,CAISGWTGQSNEQFF,TGTGCCATCAGTGGTTGGACAGGGCAGAGCAATGAGCAGTTCTTC